The present entry profiles one T cell receptor (beta chain) with its context. Antigen: not known. Trimming pared 3 bases from V and 7 bases from J, leaving 13 bases between. Germline loops: CDR1 SEHNR, CDR2 FQNEAQ (reference sequence). The CDR3 consists of 13 residues. Sorted-subset replicate PCRs used around 200 ng of genomic DNA. This amount corresponded to about 30,000 T cell genomes. The table came from immunoSEQ multiplex PCR; TCRdb's copy has only in-frame clones and leaves some out. Of roughly 2,000,000 clones listed, 85% to 95% are singletons. The data were obtained in a study of shared clonotypes between healthy human individuals. Study-wide results and limits: Relative to their counterparts shared across all four donors, non-shared clonotypes exhibited diminished generation probabilities.

Terminally differentiated effector memory CD45RA+ cells were left out of the naive CD8 fraction, which was CD45RO-negative and positively selected for CCR7. The genes are TRBV7-9 and TRBJ2-7, with D tentatively TRBD2 (5 bases). The TCR comes from a man aged 18 to 30 in good health. Sequencing was performed on naive CD8+ T cells sorted from blood. CDR3 sequence reads: CASSFGIPEEQYF. The CDR3 DNA reads TGTGCCAGCAGCTTCGGGATCCCGGAGGAGCAGTACTTC.